One and the same sample provided the 19 T cell receptor beta chains below, sequenced in a study of blood T cell repertoires in COVID-19. Sequenced by immunoSEQ multiplex PCR; TCRdb stores in-frame clones only, minus some. The table has over 250,000 clones, more than 75% seen once; the top ten hold approximately 1.4%. The sequencing input was peripheral blood. Every receptor here comes from a woman in her thirties or forties who had recovered from COVID-19.

The chain is built from TRBV9 and TRBJ1-1; 9 bases are shared with TRBD1. Losses at the gene ends were 4 bases for V and 5 bases for J; bases not matched to a gene: 9. The CDR3 loop spans 15 amino acids. Germline V CDR1 and CDR2: SGDLS, YYNGEE. The CDR3: CASSPSGTGQTEAFF. In nucleotides, the CDR3 is TGTGCCAGCAGCCCCTCCGGGACAGGGCAAACTGAAGCTTTCTTT.

This clone has just a few counts. This rearrangement joins TRBV9 to TRBJ2-7; 7 bases map to TRBD1. The CDR3 runs 14 residues. Germline CDR1 SGDLS, CDR2 YYNGEE. With 7 bases clipped from V and 0 bases from J, the junction kept 7 bases outside the gene matches. The CDR3 region has the DNA TGTGCCAGCTCCCAGACAGGGCTCTCCTACGAGCAGTACTTC. Translating gives CASSQTGLSYEQYF.

The gene calls are TRBV2 and TRBJ1-2; 9 bases map to TRBD1. This CDR3 is built from 12 residues. After removal of 5 bases from V and 9 bases from J, the junction contained 4 bases not matched to a gene. Germline CDR1 SNHLY, CDR2 FYNNEI. The CDR3 bases are TGTGCCAGCAGTACGGGACAGGGTAGCTACACCTTC. It encodes CASSTGQGSYTF. Filled out from reference TRBV2 and TRBJ1-2, the complete variable domain reads EPEVTQTPSHQVTQMGQEVILRCVPISNHLYFYWYRQILGQKVEFLVSFYNNEISEKSEIFDDQFSVERPDGSNFTLKIRSTKLEDSAMYFCASSTGQGSYTFGSGTRLTVV.

This clone was seen just once. The chain employs TRBV27 and TRBJ1-1; D remains unclear. Germline values: CDR1 MNHEY, CDR2 SMNVEV (reference sequence). The CDR3 length is 14 residues. Trimming shortened V by 2 bases and J by 1 base, and 8 bases separated the two germline ends. CDR3 amino acids: CASSLSSANTEAFF. The DNA of the CDR3 is TGTGCCAGCAGTTTAAGCAGCGCGAACACTGAAGCTTTCTTT.

CDR3 region: CASRPGLTLAEQYF. The DNA for the CDR3 is TGTGCCAGCAGACCGGGACTGACTCTCGCCGAGCAGTACTTC. The rearrangement uses TRBV5-4 and TRBJ2-7; D perhaps matches TRBD2 (6 bases). The CDR3 totals 14 residues. Trimming stripped 5 bases from V and 6 bases from J, with 18 bases between. Germline V gene lookup returns CDR1 SGHNT and CDR2 YYREEE (reference sequence).

This chain uses TRBV5-1 with TRBJ1-2; perhaps TRBD1 as D (6 bases). CDR1 SGHRS and CDR2 YFSETQ come from the germline V gene. The CDR3 loop spans 15 amino acids. Trimming took 5 bases from V and 3 from J, leaving 17 bases between them. The chain's CDR3 is CASSVGESGDYGYTF. Here the CDR3 DNA reads TGCGCCAGCAGTGTTGGGGAGTCAGGGGACTATGGCTACACCTTC. Filled out from reference TRBV5-1 and TRBJ1-2, the complete variable domain reads KAGVTQTPRYLIKTRGQQVTLSCSPISGHRSVSWYQQTPGQGLQFLFEYFSETQRNKGNFPGRFSGRQFSNSRSEMNVSTLELGDSALYLCASSVGESGDYGYTFGSGTRLTVV.

This rearrangement joins TRBV6-4 to TRBJ1-1, with no clear D. Germline CDR1 reads MRHNA; CDR2 reads SNTAGT. This CDR3 region has 14 residues. V lost 4 bases and J 3 bases, leaving 12 bases between the germline ends. The CDR3: CASSAEGRDTEAFF. CDR3 sequence (DNA): TGTGCCAGCAGTGCAGAGGGCCGGGACACTGAAGCTTTCTTT.

The rearrangement links TRBV18 to TRBJ2-1; 8 positions agree with TRBD2. The CDR3 is made up of 15 amino acids. Per germline, CDR1 KGHSH and CDR2 LQKENI. Unmatched junction bases numbered 6, after V lost 5 bases and J lost 3 bases. The CDR3 sequence is CASSITGTSYNEQFF. The DNA for the CDR3 is TGTGCCAGCTCAATTACCGGGACTAGCTACAATGAGCAGTTCTTC.

V is TRBV10-3 and J is TRBJ2-3; TRBD1 aligns across 11 bases. The germline V gene encodes CDR1 ENHRY and CDR2 SYGVKD. The CDR3 extends over 15 amino acids. The V gene end was trimmed by 5 bases and the J gene end by 4 bases; junction bases not matched to a gene: 5. The CDR3 protein is CAISLGQGAADTQYF. CDR3 DNA: TGTGCCATCAGTCTCGGACAGGGGGCGGCAGATACGCAGTATTTT.

The V call is TRBV7-2, the J call TRBJ1-4, with TRBD1 matching over 8 bases. The CDR3 length is 14 residues. The germline V gene encodes CDR1 SGHTA and CDR2 FQGNSA. V dropped 1 base and J dropped 12; count of bases not matched to a gene: 7. CDR3 residues: CASSLDGRGLELFF. The DNA for the CDR3 is TGTGCCAGCAGCTTAGACGGCAGGGGGCTCGAACTGTTTTTT.

This clone occurred once. J is TRBJ2-1 and V is TRBV3-1 (or the pseudogene TRBV3-2); 12 bases fit TRBD2. The trim removed 2 bases at V and 2 bases at J, leaving 10 bases unmatched. There are 19 residues in the CDR3. Looked up from germline, CDR1 is LGHDT and CDR2 is YNNKEL (reference sequence). Written as DNA, the CDR3 is TGTGCCAGCAGCCAATCTGGGGGGACTAGCGGGCCCCCCTACAATGAGCAGTTCTTC. Its translation: CASSQSGGTSGPPYNEQFF.

The chain carries TRBV19 and TRBJ1-4; D perhaps matches TRBD1 (5 bases). Trimming shortened V by 5 bases and J by 6 bases, and 19 bases separated the two germline ends. Germline V gives CDR1 LNHDA, CDR2 SQIVND (reference sequence). This CDR3 is 16 amino acids long. The CDR3 nucleotides read TGTGCCAGTAGTCCCCGGACAAGGGGTTATTATGAAAAACTGTTTTTT. This codes for CASSPRTRGYYEKLFF.

Written as DNA, the CDR3 is TGTGCCTCCCAGGAGGAACAGAAGCTCAATCAGCCCCAGCATTTT. It is translated as CASQEEQKLNQPQHF. V is TRBV6-6 and J is TRBJ1-5, with unresolved D. Trimming stripped 11 bases from V and 3 bases from J, with 20 bases between. This CDR3 region has 15 residues. CDR1 and CDR2 from the germline V gene are MNHNY and SVGAGI (reference sequence).

The chain carries TRBV2 and TRBJ1-6; D uncertain. Germline V gene sequence: CDR1 SNHLY, CDR2 FYNNEI. The ends were cut back, 7 bases at V and 9 bases at J, with 16 bases in the middle. The CDR3 contains 14 residues. The CDR3 DNA sequence: TGTGCCAGCATTTCAGACTCCGGGGTTTCACCCCTCCACTTT. This sequence encodes CASISDSGVSPLHF.

The V call is TRBV7-8, the J call TRBJ1-5; 7 nucleotides line up with TRBD1. The CDR3 runs 14 residues. Trimming took 5 bases from V and 7 from J; bases not matched to a gene: 8. Germline CDR1 and CDR2: SGHVS and FQNEAQ. The CDR3 sequence is CASSLTGVDQPQHF. The CDR3 coding sequence is TGTGCCAGCAGCCTAACAGGGGTAGACCAGCCCCAGCATTTT.

CDR3 bases: TGTGCCAGCAGCGCCAGCAGGGTAAAGTGGACTGAAGCTTTCTTT. Translation: CASSASRVKWTEAFF. This chain joins TRBV21-1 and TRBJ1-1; the table's D gene call, TRBD1, was not cross checked with the DNA. TRBV21-1 is classified as a pseudogene. CDR3 length: 15 residues.

The chain couples TRBV15 to TRBJ1-2, with D possibly TRBD1 on 5 matching bases. The germline V gene encodes CDR1 LNHNV and CDR2 YYDKDF (reference sequence). V was pared by 1 base and J by 4 bases, with 16 bases between. The CDR3 is 16 residues long. The CDR3 sequence is CATSRGDLGLSYGYTF. CDR3 DNA: TGTGCCACCAGCAGAGGCGACCTGGGACTGAGCTATGGCTACACCTTC.

J is TRBJ2-1 and V is TRBV2; 8 bases agree with TRBD2. J gave up 2 bases and V 8 bases, and 8 bases lay outside the gene matches. Per germline, CDR1 SNHLY and CDR2 FYNNEI. The CDR3 length is 15 residues. In DNA form, the CDR3 reads TGTGCCAGCCCCGCGGGGGGCCGGGCCTACAATGAGCAGTTCTTC. Its translation is CASPAGGRAYNEQFF.

The chain is built from TRBV4-3 and TRBJ2-3, with 8 positions matching TRBD2. CDR3 size: 17 residues. V lost 3 bases to trimming and J lost 4 bases; unmatched junction nucleotides: 12. CDR1 LGHNA and CDR2 YSLEER come from the germline V gene. The CDR3 is CASSHRGSGGSSDTQYF. The CDR3 coding sequence is TGCGCCAGCAGCCACAGAGGCAGCGGGGGTTCCTCAGATACGCAGTATTTT.